The 27 T cell receptor beta chains presented below share a single source sample, sequenced in a study of OX40 agonist ivuxolimab in advanced cancers. Some clones are missing from TCRdb's copy, which holds only in-frame ones; the method was immunoSEQ multiplex PCR. Of about 15,000 clones listed, roughly 92% are singletons. This sample comprised CD4+ or CD8+ T cells sorted from blood, obtained in a trial of the OX40 agonist ivuxolimab. The receptors stem from an adult with an advanced solid tumor such as melanoma, head and neck, liver or kidney cancer.

This chain joins TRBV7-2 and TRBJ1-2, with unresolved D. The V and J ends lost 5 bases and 1 base respectively, with 11 bases between them. Per germline, CDR1 SGHTA and CDR2 FQGNSA. This CDR3 has 14 amino acids. The CDR3 DNA reads as TGTGCCAGCAGCCACCCCACAATTAACTATGGCTACACCTTC. As protein: CASSHPTINYGYTF.

This chain links TRBV6-5 with TRBJ2-1, with D perhaps matching TRBD1 or TRBD2 (5 bases each). The V gene's germline CDR1 is MNHEY and CDR2 SVGAGI. Trimming removed 10 bases at V and 3 bases at J, with 13 bases between. The CDR3 loop spans 13 amino acids. The CDR3 reads CATPRDVYNEQFF. As DNA, the CDR3 is TGTGCCACCCCGAGGGACGTCTACAATGAGCAGTTCTTC.

The chain employs TRBV7-9 and TRBJ2-1, with a possible D match to TRBD2 (6 bases). Germline V gene sequence: CDR1 SEHNR, CDR2 FQNEAQ (reference sequence). CDR3 length: 15 residues. Trimming cost V 1 base and J 5 bases, with 12 bases left between them. The CDR3 nucleotides are TGTGCCAGCAGCTTAGGATTCGGGGGTAACAATGAGCAGTTCTTC. This sequence encodes CASSLGFGGNNEQFF.

The chain combines TRBV28 with TRBJ2-7, with D uncertain. The germline V gene has CDR1 MDHEN and CDR2 SYDVKM. The CDR3 loop spans 14 amino acids. V was shortened by 3 bases and J by 1 base, with 10 bases between the two germline ends. Written as DNA, the CDR3 is TGTGCCAGCAGTTTTGGTCGGGCGTCCTACGAGCAGTACTTC. Its translation: CASSFGRASYEQYF.

This chain joins TRBV9 and TRBJ1-2, with D possibly being TRBD1 (6 bases). V lost 4 bases, J lost 2 bases, and 12 bases lay in between. The V gene's germline CDR1 is SGDLS and CDR2 YYNGEE. The CDR3 sequence is 14 residues long. Here the CDR3 DNA reads TGTGCCAGCAGCTCCGGACAGTCCAACTATGGCTACACCTTC. It translates to CASSSGQSNYGYTF.

V usage is TRBV11-3 and J usage is TRBJ1-1, with D unclear. Per the germline V gene, CDR1 is SGHNT and CDR2 is YENEEA. Trimming shortened V by 4 bases and J by 13 bases, and 13 bases separated the two germline ends. The CDR3 has 11 amino acids. CDR3 region: CASSSGQGFFF. For the CDR3, the DNA is TGTGCCAGCAGCTCTGGTCAAGGTTTTTTCTTT.

This rearrangement joins TRBV4-1 to TRBJ1-1; TRBD1 might be the D (6 bases). In germline, CDR1 is MGHRA, CDR2 YSYEKL. V gave up 0 bases and J gave up 3 bases, with 23 bases separating them. The CDR3 spans 19 residues. Here the CDR3 DNA reads TGCGCCAGCAGCCAAGATAGTACAGGGCGCTCTTTCCAGGACACTGAAGCTTTCTTT. Protein: CASSQDSTGRSFQDTEAFF.

J is TRBJ2-3 and V is TRBV13; TRBD2 matches 12 bases. The J segment lost 2 bases and the V segment lost 4 bases, leaving 7 bases of the junction unmatched. Germline CDR1 reads PRHDT; CDR2 reads FYEKMQ (reference sequence). The CDR3 covers 17 residues. The CDR3 is CASSSILAGGFTDTQYF. The CDR3 DNA is TGTGCCAGCAGCTCCATACTAGCGGGGGGCTTCACAGATACGCAGTATTTT.

V and J are TRBV11-3 and TRBJ1-1; maybe TRBD1 (6 bases). CDR3 length equals 13 residues. CDR1 SGHNT and CDR2 YENEEA come from the germline V gene. V was shortened by 7 bases and J by 3 bases, with 12 bases between the two germline ends. CDR3 amino acids: CASTRRGDTEAFF. Here the CDR3 DNA reads TGTGCCAGCACCAGGAGGGGGGACACTGAAGCTTTCTTT. Using reference TRBV11-3 and TRBJ1-1 for the parts outside the CDR3, the full variable domain is EAGVVQSPRYKIIEKKQPVAFWCNPISGHNTLYWYLQNLGQGPELLIRYENEEAVDDSQLPKDRFSAERLKGVDSTLKIQPAELGDSAVYLCASTRRGDTEAFFGQGTRLTVV.

V and J are TRBV9 and TRBJ1-4; D uncertain. V was trimmed by 0 bases and J by 6 bases, leaving 9 bases between them. CDR3 length: 14 residues. Germline V gives CDR1 SGDLS, CDR2 YYNGEE. The CDR3 spells CASSVGGSYEKLFF. The CDR3 DNA follows: TGTGCCAGCAGCGTAGGGGGATCTTATGAAAAACTGTTTTTT.

The chain links TRBV18 to TRBJ2-5, with TRBD2 matching 7 bases. The CDR3 consists of 13 residues. V lost 7 bases, J lost 5 bases, and 7 bases stayed unmatched. In germline, CDR1 is KGHSH, CDR2 LQKENI. DNA for the CDR3: TGTGCCAGCTGCCGGGAGGCGGGGGAGACCCAGTACTTC. It codes for CASCREAGETQYF.

The chain uses TRBV7-9 and TRBJ2-5; D is uncertain. The tail of the sequence fits TRBJ2-7 better, so the J call may be wrong. The CDR3 runs to 15 residues. Germline CDR1 SEHNR, CDR2 FQNEAQ (reference sequence). CDR3 region: CASSLPSKRAYEQYF. CDR3 DNA sequence: TGTGCCAGCAGCTTACCCTCGAAGAGAGCCTACGAGCAGTACTTC.

The rearrangement links TRBV9 to TRBJ2-2; 7 bases are shared with TRBD2. This CDR3 spans 16 amino acids. Unmatched junction bases numbered 5, after V lost 3 bases and J lost 0 bases. In germline, CDR1 is SGDLS, CDR2 YYNGEE. The DNA for the CDR3 is TGTGCCAGCAGCGCGTCGGGGGGACCGAACACCGGGGAGCTGTTTTTT. Its translation is CASSASGGPNTGELFF.

The chain is built from TRBV28 and TRBJ2-7, with a tentative D call TRBD2 (6 bases). The CDR3 has 14 amino acids. Germline CDR1 MDHEN, CDR2 SYDVKM. Trimming shortened V by 6 bases and J by 3 bases, and 15 bases separated the two germline ends. CDR3 DNA sequence: TGTGCCAGCAGGGGCGGGACTCCTTACTACGAGCAGTACTTC. This codes for CASRGGTPYYEQYF.

V gene TRBV5-1 combines with J gene TRBJ1-1; D is unclear. The CDR3 covers 13 residues. Germline V CDR1 and CDR2: SGHRS, YFSETQ. Trimming took 6 bases from V and 1 from J, leaving 10 bases between them. The CDR3 DNA follows: TGCGCCAGCAACCCCTTGGGGAACACTGAAGCTTTCTTT. It yields the protein CASNPLGNTEAFF.

This clone was seen just once. This rearrangement joins TRBV5-1 to TRBJ2-7; possibly TRBD1 for D (6 bases). V shed 6 bases and J shed 0 bases, with 13 bases lying between them. This CDR3 is 14 amino acids long. Looked up from germline, CDR1 is SGHRS and CDR2 is YFSETQ. The CDR3 is CASTSPGDSYEQYF. CDR3 coding DNA: TGCGCCAGCACCTCACCAGGGGACTCCTACGAGCAGTACTTC.

This clone appeared a single time. The rearrangement links TRBV7-2 to TRBJ1-2, with 9 bases fitting TRBD1. J was trimmed by 5 bases and V by 5 bases; bases with no gene match: 12. The germline V gene encodes CDR1 SGHTA and CDR2 FQGNSA. The CDR3 spans 16 residues. The CDR3 loop is CASSVTRTGERYGYTF. CDR3 nucleotide sequence: TGTGCCAGCAGCGTAACCCGGACAGGGGAGAGGTATGGCTACACCTTC.

The V call is TRBV28, the J call TRBJ1-1; no clear D. The CDR3 is 14 amino acids. V shed 4 bases and J shed 2 bases, with 11 bases lying between them. CDR1 is MDHEN, CDR2 SYDVKM, per germline. CDR3 bases: TGTGCCAGCAGTTCGGACGGATATAACACTGAAGCTTTCTTT. Its protein is CASSSDGYNTEAFF.

This chain uses TRBV5-6 with TRBJ1-2, with 8 nucleotides matching TRBD1. V lost 0 bases to trimming and J lost 5 bases; unmatched junction nucleotides: 9. The CDR3 is made up of 16 amino acids. The germline V gene has CDR1 SGHDT and CDR2 YYEEEE. The CDR3 coding sequence is TGTGCCAGCAGCTTGGGCGACAGGGGACGGACGTATGGCTACACCTTC. It translates to CASSLGDRGRTYGYTF.

This chain joins TRBV2 and TRBJ2-7, with a tentative D call TRBD2 (6 bases). The V end lost 7 bases, the J end lost 5 bases, and 15 bases lay between the germline ends. CDR3 length: 13 residues. Germline assignment: CDR1 SNHLY and CDR2 FYNNEI. DNA for the CDR3: TGTGCCAGCACCCCCTTTGGAGGGGACGAGCAGTACTTC. Protein sequence: CASTPFGGDEQYF.

The rearrangement links TRBV5-1 to TRBJ2-1, with 10 positions matching TRBD2. The CDR3 runs to 17 residues. The V gene's germline CDR1 is SGHRS and CDR2 YFSETQ. Trimming at V came to 6 bases and at J to 4 bases, leaving 13 bases not matched to a gene. CDR3 bases: TGCGCCAGCACCCGGTCTGTAGCGGGGGGCTTTTACAATGAGCAGTTCTTC. Its protein is CASTRSVAGGFYNEQFF.

V gene TRBV27 combines with J gene TRBJ2-4; TRBD2 matches at 11 bases. Losses at the gene ends were 1 base for V and 0 bases for J; bases not matched to a gene: 2. This CDR3 is 17 amino acids long. CDR1 is MNHEY and CDR2 is SMNVEV in the germline V gene (reference sequence). The CDR3 here is CASSLLAGGLAKNIQYF. CDR3 nucleotides: TGTGCCAGCAGTTTATTAGCGGGAGGGCTAGCCAAAAACATTCAGTACTTC.

J is TRBJ2-7 and V is TRBV6-6; the D is unclear. Germline V lookup: CDR1 MNHNY, CDR2 SVGAGI (reference sequence). The CDR3 totals 16 residues. The V and J ends lost 0 bases and 5 bases respectively, with 17 bases between them. The DNA of the CDR3 is TGTGCCAGCAGTTACTCGGAAACAGCCCTCTACGACGAGCAGTACTTC. This encodes CASSYSETALYDEQYF.

V and J are TRBV28 and TRBJ2-1, with 9 bases matching TRBD2. The CDR3 contains 16 residues. V lost 4 bases to trimming and J lost 7 bases; unmatched junction nucleotides: 11. Looked up from germline, CDR1 is MDHEN and CDR2 is SYDVKM. CDR3 amino acids: CASSSLAGVIVNEQFF. CDR3 in DNA: TGTGCCAGCAGTTCGTTAGCGGGAGTGATAGTAAATGAGCAGTTCTTC.

V is TRBV19 and J is TRBJ1-2; no clear D. This CDR3 spans 12 amino acids. Germline CDR1 reads LNHDA; CDR2 reads SQIVND (reference sequence). The V and J ends lost 6 bases and 3 bases respectively, with 8 bases between them. CDR3 protein: CASRIPDYGYTF. As DNA, the CDR3 is TGTGCCAGTAGGATCCCGGACTATGGCTACACCTTC.

The V call is TRBV6-1, the J call TRBJ1-6; tentatively, D is TRBD1 (5 bases). The germline gives CDR1 MNHNS, CDR2 SASEGT. V was cut by 0 bases and J by 5 bases, with 17 bases left in between. The CDR3 consists of 18 residues. The CDR3 DNA follows: TGTGCCAGCAGTGAAGCGGGTGTCAGGGAGTACCATAATTCACCCCTCCACTTT. As protein: CASSEAGVREYHNSPLHF.

The chain couples TRBV10-2 to TRBJ2-7; tentative D call: TRBD2 (7 bases). Trimming took 10 bases from V and 2 from J, leaving 24 bases between them. The CDR3 extends over 16 amino acids. From germline, CDR1 is WSHSY and CDR2 SAAADI. As DNA, the CDR3 is TGCGCCACCCTAGGGGGAGGAGCGGGGAACCCCTACGAGCAGTACTTC. Residues: CATLGGGAGNPYEQYF.